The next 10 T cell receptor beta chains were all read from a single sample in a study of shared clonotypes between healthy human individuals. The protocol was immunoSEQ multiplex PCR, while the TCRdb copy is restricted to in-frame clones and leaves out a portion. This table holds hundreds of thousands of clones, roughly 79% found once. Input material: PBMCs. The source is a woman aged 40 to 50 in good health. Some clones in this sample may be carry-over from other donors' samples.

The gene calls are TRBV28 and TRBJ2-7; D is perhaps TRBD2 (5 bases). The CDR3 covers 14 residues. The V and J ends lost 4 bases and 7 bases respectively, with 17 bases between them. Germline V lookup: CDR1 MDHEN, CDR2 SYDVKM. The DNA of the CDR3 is TGTGCCAGCAGTTCCTCGACCAAAACGGGGGAGCAGTACTTC. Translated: CASSSSTKTGEQYF.

This chain's CDR3 is CASSSGTSYTEAFF. CDR3 in DNA: TGTGCCAGCAGTTCCGGGACAAGTTACACTGAAGCTTTCTTT. This chain joins TRBV6-5 and TRBJ1-1; possible D gene TRBD1, 6 bases. The V gene's germline CDR1 is MNHEY and CDR2 SVGAGI. There are 14 residues in the CDR3. Trimming shortened V by 4 bases and J by 3 bases, and 12 bases separated the two germline ends.

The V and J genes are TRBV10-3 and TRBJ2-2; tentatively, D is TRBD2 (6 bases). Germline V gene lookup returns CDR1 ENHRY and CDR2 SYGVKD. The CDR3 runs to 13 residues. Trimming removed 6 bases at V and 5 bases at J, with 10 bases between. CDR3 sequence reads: CAISVAGTGELFF. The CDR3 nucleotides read TGTGCCATCAGCGTCGCGGGGACCGGGGAGCTGTTTTTT.

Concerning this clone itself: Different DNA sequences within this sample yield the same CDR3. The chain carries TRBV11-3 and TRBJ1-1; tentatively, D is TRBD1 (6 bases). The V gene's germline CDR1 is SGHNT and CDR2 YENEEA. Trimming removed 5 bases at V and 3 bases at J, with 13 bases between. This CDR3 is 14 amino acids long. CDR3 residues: CASSMGGTDTEAFF. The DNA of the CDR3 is TGTGCCAGCAGCATGGGGGGCACGGACACTGAAGCTTTCTTT.

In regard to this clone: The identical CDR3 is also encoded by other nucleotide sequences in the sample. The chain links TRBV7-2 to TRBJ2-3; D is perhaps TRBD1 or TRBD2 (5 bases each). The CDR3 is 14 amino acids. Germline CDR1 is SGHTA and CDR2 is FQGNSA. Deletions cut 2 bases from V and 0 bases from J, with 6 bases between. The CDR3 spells CASSLRGSTDTQYF. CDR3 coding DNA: TGTGCCAGCAGCTTACGGGGCAGCACAGATACGCAGTATTTT. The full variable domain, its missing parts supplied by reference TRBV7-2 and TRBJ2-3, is GAGVSQSPSNKVTEKGKDVELRCDPISGHTALYWYRQSLGQGLEFLIYFQGNSAPDKSGLPSDRFSAERTGGSVSTLTIQRTQQEDSAVYLCASSLRGSTDTQYFGPGTRLTVL.

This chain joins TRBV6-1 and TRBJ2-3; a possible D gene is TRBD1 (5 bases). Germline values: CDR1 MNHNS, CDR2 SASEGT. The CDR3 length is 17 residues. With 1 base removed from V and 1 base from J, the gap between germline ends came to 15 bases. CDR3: CASSEEGLSIGTDTQYF. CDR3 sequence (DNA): TGTGCCAGCAGTGAAGAGGGGCTTTCTATCGGCACAGATACGCAGTATTTT.

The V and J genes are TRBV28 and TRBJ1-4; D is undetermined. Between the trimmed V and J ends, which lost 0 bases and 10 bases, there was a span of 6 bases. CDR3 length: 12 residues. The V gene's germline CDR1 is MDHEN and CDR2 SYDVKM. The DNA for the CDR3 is TGTGCCAGCAGTTTATGGATAGGAAAACTGTTTTTT. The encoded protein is CASSLWIGKLFF.

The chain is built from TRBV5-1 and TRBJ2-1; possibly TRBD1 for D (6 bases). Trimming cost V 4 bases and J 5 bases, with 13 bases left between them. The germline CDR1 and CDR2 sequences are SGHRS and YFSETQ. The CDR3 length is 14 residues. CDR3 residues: CASSQQGFHNEQFF. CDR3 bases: TGCGCCAGCAGCCAGCAGGGGTTCCACAATGAGCAGTTCTTC.

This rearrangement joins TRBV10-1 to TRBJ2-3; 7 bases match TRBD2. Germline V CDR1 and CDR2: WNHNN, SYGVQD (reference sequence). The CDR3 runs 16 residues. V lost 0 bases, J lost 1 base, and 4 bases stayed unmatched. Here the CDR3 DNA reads TGCGCCAGCAGTGAGTCGGCTAGCGGCCGCACAGATACGCAGTATTTT. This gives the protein CASSESASGRTDTQYF.

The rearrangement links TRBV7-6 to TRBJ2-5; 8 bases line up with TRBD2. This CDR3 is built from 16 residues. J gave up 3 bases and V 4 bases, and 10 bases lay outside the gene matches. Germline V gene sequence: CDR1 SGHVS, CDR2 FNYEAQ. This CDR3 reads CASSSGTTGREETQYF. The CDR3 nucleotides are TGTGCCAGCAGCTCCGGGACTACCGGGAGGGAAGAGACCCAGTACTTC.